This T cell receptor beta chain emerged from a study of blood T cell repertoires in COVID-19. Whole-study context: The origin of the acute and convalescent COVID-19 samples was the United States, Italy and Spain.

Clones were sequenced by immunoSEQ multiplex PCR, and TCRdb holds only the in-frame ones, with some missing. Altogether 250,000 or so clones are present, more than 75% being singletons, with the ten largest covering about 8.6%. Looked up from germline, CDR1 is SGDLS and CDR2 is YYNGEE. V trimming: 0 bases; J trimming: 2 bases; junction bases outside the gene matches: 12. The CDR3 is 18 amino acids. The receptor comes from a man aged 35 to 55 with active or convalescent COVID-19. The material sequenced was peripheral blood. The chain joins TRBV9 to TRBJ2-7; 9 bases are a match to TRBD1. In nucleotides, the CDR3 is TGTGCCAGCAGCGTAGCGGCGAGACCGGGACAGGGTACCTACGAGCAGTACTTC. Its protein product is CASSVAARPGQGTYEQYF. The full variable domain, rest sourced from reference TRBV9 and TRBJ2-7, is DSGVTQTPKHLITATGQRVTLRCSPRSGDLSVYWYQQSLDQGLQFLIQYYNGEERAKGNILERFSAQQFPDLHSELNLSSLELGDSALYFCASSVAARPGQGTYEQYFGPGTRLTVT.